Below, 32 T cell receptor beta chains from the same sample are listed, as sequenced in a study of cytomegalovirus exposure and HLA in healthy donors (dated by TCRdb to about 2017). The library relied on the immunoSEQ multiplex PCR assay. The multiplex PCR relied on a mix of 60 forward primers for TCR Vbeta segments and 13 reverse primers for TCR Jbeta segments. TCRdb obtained this table from immuneACCESS and retained in-frame rearrangements with V and J assigned. These tables miss some clones; where compared with another copy, unresolved V genes account for less than half of the shortfall, and the remainder is unexplained. This sample is represented by more than 95,000 clones; about four fifths of them were singletons. 3% of the sample comes from the top ten. The sequenced material came from PBMCs. The origin of the receptors is a female donor in good health and CMV-seropositive.

This clone came up a few times. The genes are TRBV4-3 and TRBJ1-6; D is unclear. Trimming cost V 0 bases and J 7 bases, with 10 bases left between them. In germline, CDR1 is LGHNA, CDR2 YSLEER. The CDR3 runs to 15 residues. CDR3 nucleotide sequence: TGCGCCAGCAGCCAAGAAGAGGCGGGCAATTCACCCCTCCACTTT. Amino acids: CASSQEEAGNSPLHF.

The count of this clone is one. This chain links TRBV7-6 with TRBJ1-4, with D possibly being TRBD1 (5 bases). The CDR3 runs 22 residues. The germline CDR1 and CDR2 sequences are SGHVS and FNYEAQ. Trimming cost V 0 bases and J 7 bases, with 33 bases left between them. The CDR3 DNA follows: TGTGCCAGCAGCTTAGCCCGTCCCCGGCAGGGACTAGACGTTCGGTTGGGTGAAAAACTGTTTTTT. It translates to CASSLARPRQGLDVRLGEKLFF.

The chain combines TRBV7-2 with TRBJ2-1; D not certain. The CDR3 loop spans 11 amino acids. V dropped 5 bases and J dropped 7 bases, with 6 bases sitting between them. Germline loops: CDR1 SGHTA, CDR2 FQGNSA. The CDR3 DNA reads TGTGCCAGCAGCCCCTCTAATGAGCAGTTCTTC. This codes for CASSPSNEQFF.

The V gene is TRBV6-6, the J gene TRBJ2-1; D gene ambiguous. V shed 7 bases and J shed 8 bases, with 12 bases lying between them. This CDR3 region has 12 residues. Germline V gene sequence: CDR1 MNHNY, CDR2 SVGAGI (reference sequence). This CDR3 reads CASTDVGHEQFF. As DNA, the CDR3 is TGTGCCAGCACCGACGTGGGCCATGAGCAGTTCTTC.

V usage is TRBV29-1 and J usage is TRBJ2-6; TRBD1 aligns across 7 bases. Per the germline V gene, CDR1 is SQVTM and CDR2 is ANQGSEA. CDR3 length equals 19 residues. CDR3 protein: CRPVPEGAYSRSGANVLTF. The CDR3 DNA follows: TGCAGGCCCGTTCCCGAGGGGGCCTATTCGCGCTCTGGGGCCAACGTCCTGACTTTC.

The CDR3 coding sequence is TGTGCCAGCAGACGGGAACTGAACACTGAAGCTTTCTTT. It translates to CASRRELNTEAFF. The chain is built from TRBV6-4 and TRBJ1-1, with D hard to call. Trimming removed 6 bases at V and 0 bases at J, with 8 bases between. This CDR3 region has 13 residues. The V gene's germline CDR1 is MRHNA and CDR2 SNTAGT.

This sequence joins TRBV5-4 and TRBJ2-5; the match to TRBD1 covers 8 bases. This CDR3 comprises 16 residues. The germline V gene has CDR1 SGHNT and CDR2 YYREEE (reference sequence). J lost 4 bases, V lost 0 bases, and 8 bases had no gene match. DNA for the CDR3: TGTGCCAGCAGCTTGGTGGACAGGGTCGGCCGAGAGACCCAGTACTTC. It codes for CASSLVDRVGRETQYF.

The chain combines TRBV6-5 with TRBJ1-2; D unclear. This CDR3 is 14 amino acids long. V was cut by 0 bases and J by 8 bases, with 13 bases left in between. Germline V CDR1 and CDR2: MNHEY, SVGAGI. CDR3 coding DNA: TGTGCCAGCAGTTACTCGGTTAGAACAGCCGGCTACACCTTC. Translation gives CASSYSVRTAGYTF.

In the case of this clone: Within the sample, other DNA sequences also encode this same CDR3. This rearrangement joins TRBV5-1 to TRBJ2-7; 8 bases agree with TRBD2. CDR3 length: 14 amino acids. The ends lost 1 base at V and 3 bases at J; junction bases unmatched: 3. The germline gives CDR1 SGHRS, CDR2 YFSETQ. DNA of the CDR3: TGCGCCAGCAGCTTGACTAGCGGCAACTACGAGCAGTACTTC. It specifies CASSLTSGNYEQYF.

V gene TRBV11-2 combines with J gene TRBJ2-1; 7 bases are a match to TRBD2. Looked up from germline, CDR1 is SGHAT and CDR2 is FQNNGV. V dropped 0 bases and J dropped 8; count of bases not matched to a gene: 7. This CDR3 is 15 amino acids long. This CDR3 is CASSLDRGSFYEQFF. The CDR3 DNA follows: TGTGCCAGCAGCTTAGATCGCGGGAGCTTCTATGAGCAGTTCTTC.

This chain joins TRBV4-1 and TRBJ2-2; 11 nucleotides agree with TRBD2. Germline loops: CDR1 MGHRA, CDR2 YSYEKL. This CDR3 comprises 14 residues. V was pared by 7 bases and J by 3 bases, with 1 base of the junction left unmatched. CDR3 coding DNA: TGCGCCAGCAAGGGACTAGCGGACACCGGGGAGCTGTTTTTT. Encoded protein: CASKGLADTGELFF.

This clone has only a few counts. The CDR3, as DNA: TGTGCCAGCAATCAGCGAAGCACAGATACGCAGTATTTT. It translates to CASNQRSTDTQYF. The chain has TRBV6-5 and TRBJ2-3, with D hard to call. Germline CDR1 MNHEY, CDR2 SVGAGI. V lost 7 bases and J 0 bases, leaving 8 bases between the germline ends. The CDR3 spans 13 residues.

V gene TRBV29-1 combines with J gene TRBJ2-3, with 9 bases fitting TRBD2. Germline loops: CDR1 SQVTM, CDR2 ANQGSEA. CDR3 size: 13 residues. CDR3 sequence (DNA): TGCAGTGATGGGGGACTAGCTTCAGATACGCAGTATTTT. Translated, it gives CSDGGLASDTQYF.

The chain is built from TRBV6-5 and TRBJ1-5, with D possibly TRBD1 on 6 matching bases. Trimming cost V 2 bases and J 1 base, with 9 bases left between them. The CDR3 contains 15 residues. Per the germline V gene, CDR1 is MNHEY and CDR2 is SVGAGI. The CDR3 DNA follows: TGTGCCAGCAGTTACGGTACAGGGAGCAATCAGCCCCAGCATTTT. Encoded protein: CASSYGTGSNQPQHF.

This clone was seen just once. This chain links TRBV11-2 with TRBJ1-5; no clear D gene. The CDR3 contains 13 residues. V lost 2 bases and J lost 7, with 9 bases in between. Germline CDR1 SGHAT, CDR2 FQNNGV. This CDR3 reads CASSLSLVQPQHF. In DNA form, the CDR3 reads TGTGCCAGCAGCTTATCGCTAGTCCAGCCCCAGCATTTT.

CDR3 loop: CASSLGGISNQPQHF. The DNA of the CDR3 is TGTGCCAGCAGCCTGGGGGGAATTAGCAATCAGCCCCAGCATTTT. J is TRBJ1-5 and V is TRBV28; TRBD1 might be the D (5 bases). The CDR3 runs to 15 residues. The ends were cut back, 6 bases at V and 0 bases at J, with 12 bases in the middle. Germline CDR1 and CDR2: MDHEN and SYDVKM.

V usage is TRBV5-1 and J usage is TRBJ2-1; D unresolved. Germline CDR1 and CDR2: SGHRS and YFSETQ. The CDR3 extends over 14 amino acids. Trimming removed 1 base at V and 0 bases at J, with 5 bases between. Here the CDR3 DNA reads TGCGCCAGCAGCTTGCCTTCCTCCTACAATGAGCAGTTCTTC. As protein: CASSLPSSYNEQFF.

J is TRBJ1-2 and V is TRBV6-5; 10 bases are shared with TRBD1. CDR3 length: 16 residues. After removal of 2 bases from V and 3 bases from J, the junction contained 6 bases not matched to a gene. Germline V gene data show CDR1 as MNHEY and CDR2 as SVGAGI. The DNA of the CDR3 is TGTGCCAGCAGTTACCGGACCGGGACAGGGGACTATGGCTACACCTTC. Protein product: CASSYRTGTGDYGYTF.

J is TRBJ2-3 and V is TRBV7-3; 8 bases agree with TRBD2. The V gene's germline CDR1 is SGHTA and CDR2 FQGTGA. J gave up 4 bases and V 5 bases, and 2 bases lay outside the gene matches. This CDR3 spans 13 amino acids. Here the CDR3 DNA reads TGTGCCAGCAGCACGACTAGCGCAGATACGCAGTATTTT. Its protein product is CASSTTSADTQYF. Complete variable domain (other parts from reference TRBV7-3 and TRBJ2-3): GAGVSQTPSNKVTEKGKYVELRCDPISGHTALYWYRQSLGQGPEFLIYFQGTGAADDSGLPNDRFFAVRPEGSVSTLKIQRTERGDSAVYLCASSTTSADTQYFGPGTRLTVL.

The chain employs TRBV6-5 and TRBJ1-1; the D gene is possibly TRBD1 (5 bases). The CDR3 loop spans 15 amino acids. V was pared by 6 bases and J by 3 bases, with 17 bases between. Per the germline V gene, CDR1 is MNHEY and CDR2 is SVGAGI. DNA for the CDR3: TGTGCCAGCAGATCCCAGCAGGGCAGGTACACTGAAGCTTTCTTT. This encodes CASRSQQGRYTEAFF.

V is TRBV2 and J is TRBJ2-7; TRBD2 matches at 8 bases. Unmatched junction bases numbered 20, after V lost 6 bases and J lost 4 bases. The CDR3 spans 18 residues. From germline, CDR1 is SNHLY and CDR2 FYNNEI. The CDR3 protein is CASSRTSGGARGLYEQYF. CDR3 bases: TGTGCCAGCAGCCGAACATCGGGAGGGGCTAGGGGTTTATACGAGCAGTACTTC.

CDR3 amino acids: CASSFRGTVYYGYTF. For the CDR3, the DNA is TGTGCCAGCAGCTTTCGGGGGACTGTATACTATGGCTACACCTTC. The chain employs TRBV7-9 and TRBJ1-2; tentatively, D is TRBD1 (5 bases). Germline CDR1 SEHNR, CDR2 FQNEAQ (reference sequence). CDR3 length: 15 amino acids. The V end was cut by 3 bases, the J end by 3 bases, with 14 bases between.

Remarks on this clone: One end of the junction varies from germline; a read error may be responsible. The gene calls are TRBV5-6 and TRBJ2-5; D possibly corresponds to TRBD1 (6 bases). CDR1 SGHDT and CDR2 YYEEEE come from the germline V gene. The CDR3 is made up of 14 amino acids. The CDR3 region has the DNA TGTGCCAGCACCTTGACAGGCCAGGGAGAGACCCAGTACTTC. Translation: CASTLTGQGETQYF.

The chain carries TRBV7-6 and TRBJ1-1, with TRBD1 matching over 11 bases. Germline V gives CDR1 SGHVS, CDR2 FNYEAQ. The CDR3 runs 16 residues. V was pared by 0 bases and J by 5 bases, with 5 bases of the junction left unmatched. The CDR3 DNA follows: TGTGCCAGCAGCTTAGCGGGACAGGGGGTAGGGACTGAAGCTTTCTTT. Protein sequence: CASSLAGQGVGTEAFF. Filled out from reference TRBV7-6 and TRBJ1-1, the complete variable domain reads GAGVSQSPRYKVTKRGQDVALRCDPISGHVSLYWYRQALGQGPEFLTYFNYEAQQDKSGLPNDRFSAERPEGSISTLTIQRTEQRDSAMYRCASSLAGQGVGTEAFFGQGTRLTVV.

The chain has TRBV9 and TRBJ2-3, with a weak D call TRBD1 (6 bases). Trimming took off 0 bases at V and 7 bases at J, with 15 bases between the two ends. CDR1 is SGDLS, CDR2 YYNGEE, per germline. The CDR3 is made up of 15 amino acids. The CDR3 loop reads CASSVGDTDWNTQYF. The CDR3 coding sequence is TGTGCCAGCAGCGTAGGGGACACCGATTGGAATACGCAGTATTTT.

Only a few counts were recorded for this clone. The chain links TRBV27 to TRBJ2-5; TRBD1 might be the D (6 bases). The CDR3 has 14 amino acids. The V gene's germline CDR1 is MNHEY and CDR2 SMNVEV (reference sequence). The ends were cut back, 5 bases at V and 5 bases at J, with 15 bases in the middle. The CDR3 nucleotides are TGTGCCAGCAGTCCAATCCTGGGGGCGGAGACCCAGTACTTC. Protein: CASSPILGAETQYF.

The table lists this clone with a count of one. V gene TRBV4-1 combines with J gene TRBJ1-6, with TRBD1 identical over 9 bases. The CDR3 has 16 amino acids. Germline CDR1 and CDR2: MGHRA and YSYEKL. V was pared by 3 bases and J by 7 bases, with 7 bases of the junction left unmatched. The CDR3 loop is CASSQLQGARNSPLHF. CDR3 bases: TGCGCCAGCAGCCAGTTACAGGGGGCGCGGAATTCACCCCTCCACTTT.

The chain links TRBV7-9 to TRBJ1-4; a possible D gene is TRBD1 (6 bases). V shed 5 bases and J shed 4 bases, with 14 bases lying between them. Germline V lookup: CDR1 SEHNR, CDR2 FQNEAQ (reference sequence). The CDR3 spans 15 residues. CDR3 sequence (DNA): TGTGCCAGCAGCCTCCCCTGGGGGCTTAATGAAAAACTGTTTTTT. Protein product: CASSLPWGLNEKLFF.

This chain uses TRBV5-8 with TRBJ1-2; D perhaps matches TRBD1 (5 bases). Trimming stripped 2 bases from V and 6 bases from J, with 17 bases between. The CDR3 is 15 residues long. Germline assignment: CDR1 SGHTS and CDR2 YDEGEE. CDR3 in amino acids: CASSFQDSPVNGYTF. CDR3 DNA sequence: TGTGCCAGCAGCTTCCAAGACAGCCCCGTAAATGGCTACACCTTC.

This clone turned up a few times. V and J are TRBV20-1 and TRBJ2-5; D not certain. V lost 3 bases and J 4 bases, leaving 3 bases between the germline ends. CDR1 is DFQATT and CDR2 is SNEGSKA in the germline V gene (reference sequence). The CDR3 has 10 amino acids. DNA for the CDR3: TGCAGTGCTAGCGGAGAGACCCAGTACTTC. As protein: CSASGETQYF.

The V and J genes are TRBV11-2 and TRBJ1-1; D unresolved. Germline V gene data show CDR1 as SGHAT and CDR2 as FQNNGV. This CDR3 has 14 residues. V was trimmed by 1 base and J by 1 base, leaving 7 bases between them. The chain's CDR3 is CASSLGRGNTEAFF. The CDR3 region has the DNA TGTGCCAGCAGCTTAGGTCGAGGGAACACTGAAGCTTTCTTT. Combining the CDR3 with reference TRBV11-2 and TRBJ1-1 gives the whole variable domain EAGVAQSPRYKIIEKRQSVAFWCNPISGHATLYWYQQILGQGPKLLIQFQNNGVVDDSQLPKDRFSAERLKGVDSTLKIQPAKLEDSAVYLCASSLGRGNTEAFFGQGTRLTVV.

This chain connects TRBV27 to TRBJ2-5; maybe TRBD2 (5 bases). V gave up 5 bases and J gave up 14 bases, with 18 bases separating them. CDR3 length: 12 amino acids. CDR1 and CDR2 from the germline V gene are MNHEY and SMNVEV (reference sequence). CDR3 DNA sequence: TGTGCCAGCAGTAACTTTGGGAGTGGATACTACTTC. Translating gives CASSNFGSGYYF.